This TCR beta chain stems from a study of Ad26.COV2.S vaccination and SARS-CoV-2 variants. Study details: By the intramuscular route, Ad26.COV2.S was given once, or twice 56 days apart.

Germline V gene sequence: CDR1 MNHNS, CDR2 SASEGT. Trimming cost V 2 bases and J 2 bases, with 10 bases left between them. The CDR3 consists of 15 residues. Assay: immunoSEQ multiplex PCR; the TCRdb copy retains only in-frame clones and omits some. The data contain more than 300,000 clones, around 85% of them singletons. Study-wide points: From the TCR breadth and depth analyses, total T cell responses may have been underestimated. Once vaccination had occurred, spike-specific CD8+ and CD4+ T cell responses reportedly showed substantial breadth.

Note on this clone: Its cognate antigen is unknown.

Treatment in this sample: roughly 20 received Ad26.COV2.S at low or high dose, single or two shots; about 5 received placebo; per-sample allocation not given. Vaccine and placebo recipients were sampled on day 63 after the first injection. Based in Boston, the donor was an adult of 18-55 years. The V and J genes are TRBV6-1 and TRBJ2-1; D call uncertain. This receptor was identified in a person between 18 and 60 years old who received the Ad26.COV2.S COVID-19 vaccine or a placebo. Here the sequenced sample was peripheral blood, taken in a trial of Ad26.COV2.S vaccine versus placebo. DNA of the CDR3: TGTGCCAGCAGTGAACTGGGCGCTACCTACAATGAGCAGTTCTTC. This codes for CASSELGATYNEQFF.